The clone carrying this T cell receptor beta chain was observed a single time. Its specificity is unknown. Clones were read by immunoSEQ multiplex PCR, and TCRdb kept only the in-frame ones, dropping some. Found here are about 83,000 clones, roughly 85% of them singletons; the top ten hold around 0.6%. The data are from a study of OX40 agonist ivuxolimab in advanced cancers. At the level of the study: The dose-escalation cohort had hepatocellular carcinoma, melanoma, renal cell or head and neck cancer.

Prior autoimmune disease or systemic immunosuppression barred patients. General observations from the study: CD4+ T cells averaged fewer expanded clones than CD8+ T cells. At doses 0.1 to 3.0 mg/kg, CD4+ and CD8+ clones expanded.

V dropped 4 bases and J dropped 1; count of bases not matched to a gene: 3. Germline V gene sequence: CDR1 KGHSH, CDR2 LQKENI. The CDR3 sequence is 15 residues long. The chain employs TRBV18 and TRBJ1-1, with TRBD1 identical over 10 bases. The sequencing used CD4+ or CD8+ T cells sorted from blood, collected in a trial of the OX40 agonist ivuxolimab. The receptor was isolated from an adult with an advanced solid tumor such as melanoma, head and neck, liver or kidney cancer. The CDR3 is CASSLRTGGNTEAFF. In nucleotides, the CDR3 is TGTGCCAGCTCACTACGGACAGGGGGGAACACTGAAGCTTTCTTT.